This TCR beta chain derives from a study of PD-1 blockade in classical Hodgkin lymphoma. Notes on the study in general: Repertoire difference causes, possibly disease activity or prior therapy, remain undefined. Lower baseline TCR diversity was reported for newly diagnosed patients than for healthy donors.

Germline values: CDR1 MNHNS, CDR2 SASEGT. Trimming took 7 bases from V and 2 from J; bases not matched to a gene: 10. The CDR3 is 15 residues long. Time point described: newly diagnosed, previously untreated cHL patient sample. The table lists this clone with a few counts. Its antigen is not known. The data were produced by immunoSEQ multiplex PCR, yet TCRdb's version contains in-frame clones alone and is incomplete. The sample lists tens of thousands of clones; 90% to 95% were seen once. The sample was peripheral blood mononuclear cells (PBMCs). The V gene is TRBV6-1, the J gene TRBJ2-7; 8 bases match TRBD1. This sequence originates from a human donor with classical Hodgkin lymphoma. CDR3 amino acids: CASIARDRPAYEQYF. CDR3 nucleotides: TGTGCCAGCATTGCACGGGACAGGCCCGCCTACGAGCAGTACTTC.